This passage covers 29 T cell receptor beta chains from one sample sequenced in a study of blood T cells in healthy people across ages (dated by TCRdb to the mid-2010s). Libraries were made using 5' RACE. These reads were obtained on an Illumina HiSeq 2500. A second PCR of about 6 to 12 cycles was performed with a sample-barcoded 5' primer and a J-beta primer mix. TCRdb itself trimmed the public reads at Q25 with fastp, ran MiXCR and retained productive beta chains. Rows matching on CDR3 protein sequence are summarized as one entry with the most common DNA and genes. In this sample the table shows about 1 million distinct CDR3 sequences, 35% to 55% of which occur a single time. The leading ten clones occupy approximately 17% of the sample. The sample comprised blood. Receptors were obtained from a woman aged 55 to 70 in good health.

This chain connects TRBV28 to TRBJ2-4, with D perhaps given as TRBD1 or TRBD2 (5 bases each). V shed 5 bases and J shed 3 bases, with 20 bases lying between them. The CDR3 covers 17 residues. The germline CDR1 and CDR2 sequences are MDHEN and SYDVKM. The chain's CDR3 is CASSPFELRESKNIQYF. DNA for the CDR3: TGTGCCAGCAGTCCGTTCGAACTCAGGGAGAGCAAAAACATTCAGTACTTC.

This clonotype appeared once. The chain uses TRBV6-5 and TRBJ1-1; 7 nucleotides align to TRBD1. The CDR3 runs to 13 residues. With V trimmed by 6 bases and J by 6 bases, 7 bases remained unmatched. Germline V gives CDR1 MNHEY, CDR2 SVGAGI. In DNA, the CDR3 is TGTGCCAGCAGATTCCAGGGGGAGGCTGAAGCTTTCTTT. The encoded protein is CASRFQGEAEAFF.

The V and J genes are TRBV15 and TRBJ1-2; no firm D call. Trimming pared 3 bases from V and 8 bases from J, leaving 16 bases between. The CDR3 extends over 14 amino acids. Per germline, CDR1 LNHNV and CDR2 YYDKDF (reference sequence). The CDR3, as DNA: TGTGCCACCAGCAGGGCGTTTGGGCTCGACGGCTACACCTTC. This translates into CATSRAFGLDGYTF.

The chain couples TRBV29-1 to TRBJ2-1, with 10 bases that match TRBD2. CDR1 and CDR2 from the germline V gene are SQVTM and ANQGSEA. CDR3 length: 13 amino acids. The CDR3 sequence: CSSGLAGAHEQFF. The CDR3 DNA is TGCAGTTCGGGGCTAGCGGGAGCCCATGAGCAGTTCTTC.

The CDR3 region has the DNA TGTGCCATCAGTGAGACGGGGTTCACAGATACGCAGTATTTT. Translation: CAISETGFTDTQYF. This chain joins TRBV10-3 and TRBJ2-3, with D tentatively TRBD2 (5 bases). The CDR3 contains 14 residues. V was cut by 2 bases and J by 2 bases, with 8 bases left in between. Germline V gene sequence: CDR1 ENHRY, CDR2 SYGVKD.

This clonotype was detected only a few times. This rearrangement joins TRBV30 to TRBJ1-2; 8 positions match TRBD1. CDR3 length: 13 residues. Germline CDR1 is GTSNPN and CDR2 is SVGIG (reference sequence). The ends lost 0 bases at V and 8 bases at J; junction bases unmatched: 5. CDR3 region: CAWSVRAGGGYTF. CDR3 coding DNA: TGTGCCTGGAGTGTACGGGCAGGGGGCGGCTACACCTTC. The full variable domain, its missing parts supplied by reference TRBV30 and TRBJ1-2, is SQTIHQWPATLVQPVGSPLSLECTVEGTSNPNLYWYRQAAGRGLQLLFYSVGIGQISSEVPQNLSASRPQDRQFILSSKKLLLSDSGFYLCAWSVRAGGGYTFGSGTRLTVV.

The chain combines TRBV7-8 with TRBJ1-5, with D unresolved. V shed 4 bases and J shed 4 bases, with 11 bases lying between them. CDR3 length: 14 residues. Germline CDR1 reads SGHVS; CDR2 reads FQNEAQ. CDR3 in amino acids: CASSSRVDNQPQHF. The CDR3 nucleotides are TGTGCCAGCAGCTCAAGGGTAGATAATCAGCCCCAGCATTTT. Using reference TRBV7-8 and TRBJ1-5 for the parts outside the CDR3, the full variable domain is GAGVSQSPRYKVAKRGQDVALRCDPISGHVSLFWYQQALGQGPEFLTYFQNEAQLDKSGLPSDRFFAERPEGSVSTLKIQRTQQEDSAVYLCASSSRVDNQPQHFGDGTRLSIL.

Written as DNA, the CDR3 is TGCAGTGCTAGATCCGGGCTAGCGGGAAATCCCAATGAGCAGTTCTTC. Its translation: CSARSGLAGNPNEQFF. The rearrangement uses TRBV20-1 and TRBJ2-1; the match to TRBD2 covers 9 bases. Germline V lookup: CDR1 DFQATT, CDR2 SNEGSKA (reference sequence). The J segment lost 6 bases and the V segment lost 2 bases, leaving 11 bases of the junction unmatched. CDR3 length: 16 amino acids.

J is TRBJ2-5 and V is TRBV7-8, with D hard to call. The CDR3 length is 13 residues. Per germline, CDR1 SGHVS and CDR2 FQNEAQ. The V end lost 3 bases, the J end lost 3 bases, and 8 bases lay between the germline ends. CDR3: CASSFKTEETQYF. As DNA, the CDR3 is TGTGCCAGCAGCTTCAAAACCGAAGAGACCCAGTACTTC.

This clonotype was counted a few times. V usage is TRBV28 and J usage is TRBJ2-7; 15 bases agree with TRBD2. V was pared by 7 bases and J by 4 bases, with 8 bases of the junction left unmatched. Germline CDR1 reads MDHEN; CDR2 reads SYDVKM. The CDR3 contains 16 residues. The CDR3 DNA is TGTGCCAGCACGGGACTAGCGGGAGGAAGGATATACGAGCAGTACTTC. Its protein product is CASTGLAGGRIYEQYF.

The chain couples TRBV4-1 to TRBJ2-7, with 7 bases aligning to TRBD1. J lost 7 bases, V lost 1 base, and 10 bases had no gene match. The germline V gene encodes CDR1 MGHRA and CDR2 YSYEKL. The length of the CDR3 is 15 residues. The CDR3 sequence is CASSQVSLWGQEQYF. CDR3 DNA: TGCGCCAGCAGCCAAGTGAGTTTATGGGGACAGGAGCAGTACTTC.

The rearrangement uses TRBV6-1 and TRBJ2-2; no clear D gene. The CDR3 is 13 residues long. V lost 5 bases and J 5 bases, leaving 9 bases between the germline ends. From germline, CDR1 is MNHNS and CDR2 SASEGT. CDR3 protein: CASSRPVTGELFF. CDR3 nucleotides: TGTGCCAGCAGTCGCCCGGTAACCGGGGAGCTGTTTTTT.

The V gene is TRBV19, the J gene TRBJ2-7; 8 bases are shared with TRBD1. Per the germline V gene, CDR1 is LNHDA and CDR2 is SQIVND (reference sequence). This CDR3 region has 15 residues. Trimming removed 5 bases from V and 2 bases from J; junction bases left unmatched: 8. The CDR3 DNA sequence: TGTGCCAGTAGTCAAACAGGGGGAGTTACCTACGAGCAGTACTTC. It encodes CASSQTGGVTYEQYF.

This rearrangement joins TRBV27 to TRBJ2-1; D call uncertain. With 1 base removed from V and 0 bases from J, the gap between germline ends came to 16 bases. The CDR3 loop spans 18 amino acids. Germline CDR1 is MNHEY and CDR2 is SMNVEV (reference sequence). The CDR3 loop is CASSLWFGSPPSYNEQFF. The CDR3, as DNA: TGTGCCAGCAGTTTATGGTTTGGCTCTCCTCCCTCCTACAATGAGCAGTTCTTC.

The V gene is TRBV25-1, the J gene TRBJ2-7; 7 bases are shared with TRBD1. Germline-derived CDR1 and CDR2 are MGHDK and SYGVNS. V shed 6 bases, J shed 7 bases, and the junction held 12 bases outside the gene matches. The CDR3 covers 14 residues. This chain's CDR3 is CASRLTGMVNEQYF. CDR3 DNA: TGTGCCAGCAGATTGACAGGGATGGTCAATGAGCAGTACTTC.

This clonotype was detected a few times. The chain links TRBV4-2 to TRBJ2-4; D possibly corresponds to TRBD2 (6 bases). Germline V gene lookup returns CDR1 LGHNA and CDR2 YNFKEQ. This CDR3 region has 14 residues. V was shortened by 2 bases and J by 6 bases, with 11 bases between the two germline ends. This chain's CDR3 is CASSQTLGLNIQYF. As DNA, the CDR3 is TGTGCCAGCAGCCAAACCCTGGGACTAAACATTCAGTACTTC.

This clonotype was observed once. V gene TRBV10-3 combines with J gene TRBJ1-4, with TRBD1 matching over 10 bases. The CDR3 covers 16 residues. Germline V lookup: CDR1 ENHRY, CDR2 SYGVKD. V was clipped by 4 bases and J by 0 bases; unmatched bases: 2. The CDR3 DNA sequence: TGTGCCATCAGTGGTGGGACAGGGGCAACTAATGAAAAACTGTTTTTT. As protein: CAISGGTGATNEKLFF.

The chain carries TRBV5-1 and TRBJ2-1; 8 nucleotides agree with TRBD2. This CDR3 is built from 17 residues. CDR1 is SGHRS, CDR2 YFSETQ, per germline. J was trimmed by 1 base and V by 0 bases; bases with no gene match: 6. The CDR3 here is CASSLEPGGVSYNEQFF. As DNA, the CDR3 is TGCGCCAGCAGCTTGGAGCCCGGGGGGGTGTCCTACAATGAGCAGTTCTTC.

V gene TRBV20-1 combines with J gene TRBJ2-4, with D perhaps matching TRBD2 (6 bases). Gene TRBJ2-7 matches the end of the DNA better, so the J call may be wrong. The CDR3 spans 12 residues. Germline CDR1 reads DFQATT; CDR2 reads SNEGSKA (reference sequence). DNA of the CDR3: TGCAGTGCTGGAACGAAAGCGGGCGAGCAGTACTTC. It translates to CSAGTKAGEQYF.

This clonotype was picked up one time. No conserved phenylalanine or tryptophan is present at the end of the CDR3, so a read error is the likely explanation. The chain combines TRBV6-2 or TRBV6-3 with TRBJ2-5, with D tentatively TRBD1 (5 bases). V shed 2 bases and J shed 5 bases, with 18 bases lying between them. This CDR3 has 16 amino acids. Looked up from germline, CDR1 is MNHEY and CDR2 is SVGEGT. CDR3 region: CASSYPLGETRETQYL. For the CDR3, the DNA is TGTGCCAGCAGTTACCCCCTAGGGGAAACTCGGGAGACCCAGTACTTA.

V gene TRBV4-1 combines with J gene TRBJ2-7, with 9 bases that match TRBD2. CDR1 is MGHRA, CDR2 YSYEKL, per germline. This CDR3 has 15 amino acids. The ends lost 0 bases at V and 8 bases at J; junction bases unmatched: 8. The CDR3 DNA is TGCGCCAGCAGCCAAGAGGGCGGGAGGGTCGACAAGCAGTACTTC. Amino acid sequence: CASSQEGGRVDKQYF.

This clonotype was counted a few times. The V gene is TRBV9, the J gene TRBJ2-2; 7 positions agree with TRBD1. Germline CDR1 is SGDLS and CDR2 is YYNGEE. This CDR3 has 15 amino acids. V shed 3 bases and J 1 base; nucleotides not matched to a gene: 3. CDR3 sequence: CASSGRTGNTGELFF. In DNA form, the CDR3 reads TGTGCCAGCAGCGGTAGGACAGGGAACACCGGGGAGCTGTTTTTT. Variable domain in full (rest from reference TRBV9 and TRBJ2-2): DSGVTQTPKHLITATGQRVTLRCSPRSGDLSVYWYQQSLDQGLQFLIQYYNGEERAKGNILERFSAQQFPDLHSELNLSSLELGDSALYFCASSGRTGNTGELFFGEGSRLTVL.

The J gene is TRBJ1-1, the V gene TRBV28; TRBD1 agrees at 8 bases. The V and J ends lost 4 bases and 1 base, in that order; junction bases with no gene match: 8. The CDR3 length is 16 residues. The germline gives CDR1 MDHEN, CDR2 SYDVKM. CDR3 sequence (DNA): TGTGCCAGCAGTTATACAGGGGGAGAGAAGAACACTGAAGCTTTCTTT. Residues: CASSYTGGEKNTEAFF. Combining the CDR3 with reference TRBV28 and TRBJ1-1 gives the whole variable domain DVKVTQSSRYLVKRTGEKVFLECVQDMDHENMFWYRQDPGLGLRLIYFSYDVKMKEKGDIPEGYSVSREKKERFSLILESASTNQTSMYLCASSYTGGEKNTEAFFGQGTRLTVV.

This clonotype was observed a few times. The V call is TRBV14, the J call TRBJ1-2; D remains ambiguous. This CDR3 comprises 15 residues. V gave up 0 bases and J gave up 6 bases, with 14 bases separating them. Germline CDR1 and CDR2: SGHDN and FVKESK. This CDR3 is CASSQEGWGGDGYTF. CDR3 bases: TGTGCCAGCAGCCAAGAAGGTTGGGGAGGTGATGGCTACACCTTC.

As concerns this clonotype: This may come from a read error, since a much larger clone is one base off. This sequence joins TRBV20-1 and TRBJ2-3; D is unclear. V lost 6 bases and J lost 0, with 10 bases in between. CDR1 DFQATT and CDR2 SNEGSKA come from the germline V gene (reference sequence). This CDR3 contains 13 residues. The CDR3 sequence is CSAPPPSTDTQYF. DNA for the CDR3: TGCAGTGCACCGCCCCCTAGCACAGATACGCAGTATTTT.

The V call is TRBV12-3 or TRBV12-4, the J call TRBJ2-5; 8 nucleotides align to TRBD1. V gave up 3 bases and J gave up 5 bases; unmatched junction bases: 8. The CDR3 contains 15 residues. In DNA, the CDR3 is TGTGCCAGCAGTTTTATGGACAGGGTTATCGAGACCCAGTACTTC. This encodes CASSFMDRVIETQYF.

The chain couples TRBV5-6 to TRBJ2-5; 14 positions match TRBD2. The CDR3 consists of 16 residues. V lost 3 bases to trimming and J lost 11 bases; unmatched junction nucleotides: 12. Germline V lookup: CDR1 SGHDT, CDR2 YYEEEE. The CDR3 DNA reads as TGTGCCAGCAGCTATAGGACTAGCGGGAGGCACAATGAGCAGTACTTC. It is translated as CASSYRTSGRHNEQYF.

V usage is TRBV27 and J usage is TRBJ2-3; TRBD1 matches 12 bases. CDR1 is MNHEY and CDR2 is SMNVEV in the germline V gene (reference sequence). Germline trimming cut 4 bases from V and 6 bases from J; bases unmatched to any gene: 5. This CDR3 contains 15 residues. Here the CDR3 reads CASSWGQGARDTQYF. Here the CDR3 DNA reads TGTGCCAGCAGTTGGGGACAGGGGGCACGGGATACGCAGTATTTT.

The chain couples TRBV20-1 to TRBJ2-7; D tentatively fits TRBD1 or TRBD2 (5 bases each). Trimming left V 7 bases short and J 0 bases short, with 16 bases between. This CDR3 is built from 14 residues. CDR1 and CDR2 from the germline V gene are DFQATT and SNEGSKA (reference sequence). The CDR3 DNA is TGCAGTGGGTGGGACGCGCAGAGCTCCTACGAGCAGTACTTC. Translating gives CSGWDAQSSYEQYF.